This T cell receptor (beta chain) was found in a study of blood T cells in healthy people across ages (dated by TCRdb to about 2015). Regarding the complete study: In model experiments, template switching captured about one uniquely barcoded TCR beta cDNA molecule for every two T cells. To track age-related changes in TCR beta repertoire diversity, the study relied on deep sequencing normalized with unique cDNA molecular identifiers. The donors were divided into four age groups: young (average 16 years), middle-aged (about 40), aged (about 56) and long-lived (about 90). Donors of different ages were randomly distributed across sequencing lanes to avoid experimental bias. For two donors (one aged 18 to 29 and one aged 80 or older), the study analyzed two additional independent replicas of 1 million unique cDNA reads from the same blood draw. Broad study findings and their caveats: As age increased, observed TCR beta diversity per million T cells dropped in a roughly linear way, and a significant reduction was already evident by age about 36. Because profiling used bulk unsorted PBMCs, naive and antigen-experienced compartments could not be compared conclusively. Total diversity estimates from one million sequenced T cells were considered lower bounds and underestimates. Because the CMV infection status of the donors was unknown, age-related changes in expanded clonotypes may potentially have been confounded. The long-lived group showed more naive CD4+ T cells, fewer expanded clones and increased TCR diversity than the aged group, suggesting age selection. The percentage of naive T cells measured by flow cytometry correlated strongly with observed TCR beta diversity.

Donors were 35 to 40 systemically healthy Caucasian individuals from Russia aged roughly 6 to 100 years. Each donor gave around 9.8 milliliters of peripheral blood, collected into EDTA-treated Vacutainer tubes. Ficoll-Paque density-gradient centrifugation was used to isolate PBMCs, with at least 6.5 million per sample. Trizol reagent was used to extract total RNA from PBMCs, with at least 5.5 micrograms per sample. For every donor, flow cytometry on a PBMC aliquot measured the percentage of naive CD45RAhigh/CD27high T cells. According to the germline V gene, CDR1 reads SNHLY and CDR2 reads FYNNEI. Reading from cysteine to phenylalanine, the CDR3 counts 14 amino acids. Just the 42-base CDR3 DNA is kept, in frame starting at base 1. As to this clonotype: Which antigen it targets is not known. Base-call qualities are not available, and no considerably larger clone is one nucleotide away.

Library generation was performed with 5' RACE. Sequencing relied on an Illumina HiSeq 2500. A second roughly 6 to 11 cycle PCR used a sample-barcoded 5' primer and a J-beta primer mix. A unique molecular identifier was introduced onto each TCR beta cDNA molecule by a template-switch 5' adaptor carrying 12 random nucleotides. Each sample yielded at least 2.5 million CDR3-containing paired-end reads. The Mint cDNA synthesis kit, primed by a TRBC-specific oligonucleotide, was used to synthesize first-strand cDNA from all RNA. Following uracil-DNA glycosylase treatment, a first 18-cycle PCR with universal primers M1SS and BC2_uni_R was performed on all cDNA. On the authors' methods: Normalization of each sample was performed by random selection of 1 million high-quality reads, each carrying a distinct molecular identifier. Instead of being binned into consensus sequences, reads that shared molecular identifiers were thrown out. MiTCR, with a Q25 quality threshold and the strictest error-elimination algorithm, was used for CDR3 identification, clonotype clustering and error correction. Lower-bound total TCR beta diversity was estimated with a nonparametric unseen species model using Euler transformation. The public sequencing data were trimmed at Q25 with fastp and processed into clonotypes with MiXCR by TCRdb, which kept only in-frame beta chains. One record per CDR3 amino acid sequence lists the most common genes and DNA. TCRdb assigned the V and J calls; the authors' analysis was not used. This sample gives under 950,000 distinct CDR3 sequences in total; 20% to 25% of them show up just once. The ten most abundant clones make up 22% of the sample.

This chain is built from TRBV2 and TRBJ1-4; the D gene identity is not certain. This receptor was identified in a man aged 70-80 years in good health. Sequencing was performed on blood. This receptor carries the CDR3 CVSRGNPTNEKLFF. The DNA reads TGTGTCAGTCGAGGGAATCCAACTAATGAAAAACTGTTTTTT.